This entry concerns a single TCR beta chain. The antigen is not known. Germline CDR1 MNHEY, CDR2 SVGAGI. Trimming cost V 11 bases and J 0 bases, with 17 bases left between them. This CDR3 has 15 residues. These data come from a study of graft-versus-host responses after intestinal transplantation. The study, taken as a whole, reports: Researchers found GvH clones in recipient marrow, and some showed up first in ileum or blood.

The protocol was immunoSEQ multiplex PCR, while the TCRdb copy is restricted to in-frame clones and leaves out a portion. The sample contains over 100,000 clones, around 93% of which appear only once. The rearrangement joins TRBV6-5 to TRBJ1-5; D unclear. The sequence derives from a human donor who received an intestinal transplant. The sample was unstimulated CD4+ T cells sorted from spleen or lymph node cells, taken before intestinal transplant. The CDR3 DNA sequence: TGTGCCTCCCAGTTGAGCTTTTATAGCAATCAGCCCCAGCATTTT. Encoded protein: CASQLSFYSNQPQHF.